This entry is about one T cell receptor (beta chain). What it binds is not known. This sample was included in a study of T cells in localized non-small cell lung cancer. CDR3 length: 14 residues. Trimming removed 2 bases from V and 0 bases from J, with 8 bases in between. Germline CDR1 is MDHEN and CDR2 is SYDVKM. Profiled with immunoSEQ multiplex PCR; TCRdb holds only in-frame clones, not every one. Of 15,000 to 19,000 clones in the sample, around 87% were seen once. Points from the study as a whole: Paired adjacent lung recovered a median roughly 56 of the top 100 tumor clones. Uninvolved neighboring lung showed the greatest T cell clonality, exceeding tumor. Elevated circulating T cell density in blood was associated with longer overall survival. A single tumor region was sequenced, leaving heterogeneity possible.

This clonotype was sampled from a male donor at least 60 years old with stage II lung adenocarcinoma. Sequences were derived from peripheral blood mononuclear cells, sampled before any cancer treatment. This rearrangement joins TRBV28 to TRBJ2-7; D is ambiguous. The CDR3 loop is CASSLTPSSYEQYF. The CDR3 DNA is TGTGCCAGCAGTTTAACCCCTAGCTCCTACGAGCAGTACTTC.